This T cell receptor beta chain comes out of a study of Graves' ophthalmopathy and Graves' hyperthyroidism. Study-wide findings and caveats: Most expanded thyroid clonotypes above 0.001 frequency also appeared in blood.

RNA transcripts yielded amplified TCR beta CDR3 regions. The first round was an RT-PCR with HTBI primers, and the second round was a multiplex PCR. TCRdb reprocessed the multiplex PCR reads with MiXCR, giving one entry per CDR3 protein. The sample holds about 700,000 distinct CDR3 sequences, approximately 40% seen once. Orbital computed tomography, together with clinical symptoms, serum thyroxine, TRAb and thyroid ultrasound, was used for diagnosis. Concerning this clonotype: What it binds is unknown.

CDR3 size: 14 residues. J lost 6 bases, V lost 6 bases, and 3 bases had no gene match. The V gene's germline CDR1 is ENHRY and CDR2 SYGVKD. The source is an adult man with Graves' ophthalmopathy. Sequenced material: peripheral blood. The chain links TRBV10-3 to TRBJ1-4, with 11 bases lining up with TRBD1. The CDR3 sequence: CAIRAGQGDEKLFF. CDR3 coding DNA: TGTGCCATCAGGGCGGGACAGGGGGATGAAAAACTGTTTTTT.